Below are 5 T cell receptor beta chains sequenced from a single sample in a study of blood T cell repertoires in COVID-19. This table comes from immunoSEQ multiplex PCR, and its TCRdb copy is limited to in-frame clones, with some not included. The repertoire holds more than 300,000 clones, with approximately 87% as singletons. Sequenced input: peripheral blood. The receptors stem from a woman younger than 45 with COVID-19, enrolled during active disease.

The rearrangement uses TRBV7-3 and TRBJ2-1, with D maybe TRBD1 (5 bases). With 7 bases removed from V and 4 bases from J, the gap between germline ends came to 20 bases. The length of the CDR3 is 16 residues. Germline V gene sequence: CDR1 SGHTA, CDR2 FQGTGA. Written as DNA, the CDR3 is TGTGCCAGCACGGCAAGGGGCAGGAAGGCTTACAATGAGCAGTTCTTC. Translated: CASTARGRKAYNEQFF.

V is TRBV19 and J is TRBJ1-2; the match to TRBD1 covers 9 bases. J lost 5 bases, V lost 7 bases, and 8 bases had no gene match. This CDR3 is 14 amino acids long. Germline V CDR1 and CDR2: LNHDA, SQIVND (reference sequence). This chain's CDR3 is CASKDPGQGYGYTF. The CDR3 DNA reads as TGTGCCAGTAAGGACCCCGGACAGGGGTATGGCTACACCTTC.

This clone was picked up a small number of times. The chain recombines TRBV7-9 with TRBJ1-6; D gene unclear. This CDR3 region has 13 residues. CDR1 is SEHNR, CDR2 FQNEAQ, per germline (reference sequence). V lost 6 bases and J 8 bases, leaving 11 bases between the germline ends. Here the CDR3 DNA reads TGTGCCAGCAGTCTATTGGAGGATTCACCCCTCCACTTT. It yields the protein CASSLLEDSPLHF.

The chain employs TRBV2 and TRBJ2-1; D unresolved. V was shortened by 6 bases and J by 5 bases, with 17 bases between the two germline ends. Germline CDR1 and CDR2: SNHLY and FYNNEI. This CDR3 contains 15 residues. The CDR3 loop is CASSAASGADNEQFF. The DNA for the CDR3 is TGTGCCAGCAGCGCTGCCTCCGGCGCGGACAATGAGCAGTTCTTC.

This CDR3 reads CASSPGLARFTYNEQFF. The DNA for the CDR3 is TGTGCCAGCAGCCCCGGACTAGCAAGATTTACCTACAATGAGCAGTTCTTC. The rearrangement uses TRBV3-1 (or the pseudogene TRBV3-2) and TRBJ2-1, with 8 positions matching TRBD2. Losses at the gene ends were 4 bases for V and 2 bases for J; bases not matched to a gene: 10. The CDR3 runs to 17 residues. CDR1 and CDR2 (germline): LGHDT, YNNKEL (reference sequence).